This T cell receptor (beta chain) comes out of a study of T-cell reconstitution after alpha-beta-depleted transplantation in children. Trimming took off 6 bases at V and 4 bases at J, with 19 bases between the two ends. Germline CDR1 and CDR2: DFQATT and SNEGSKA (reference sequence). The CDR3 loop spans 15 amino acids. Library preparation (for TCRbeta) was performed with unique molecular identifiers. TCRdb re-derived calls from the PCR reads in MiXCR, one entry per CDR3 protein. This table holds nearly 550,000 distinct CDR3 sequences, around 18% found once. The genes are TRBV20-1 and TRBJ2-1, with D perhaps TRBD1 (6 bases). The material sequenced was PBMCs from the stem cell graft donor, taken from the stem cell graft. The clonotype originates from a human donor who donated a stem cell graft to a child with acute lymphoblastic leukemia. CDR3 bases: TGCAGTGCCATTAGAACGAGCAGGGGTTACAATGAGCAGTTCTTC. It specifies CSAIRTSRGYNEQFF.